This T cell receptor (beta chain) is from a study of naive and memory T cell subsets. The CDR3 runs to 16 residues. The V end was cut by 5 bases, the J end by 5 bases, with 21 bases between. Per the germline V gene, CDR1 is DFQATT and CDR2 is SNEGSKA (reference sequence). Amplification of ligated cDNA took four PCR rounds with SP2 and nested alpha and beta constant primers. TCRdb re-derived calls from the 5' RACE reads in MiXCR, one entry per CDR3 protein. The sample contains tens of thousands of distinct CDR3 sequences, 8% of which appear only once. This clonotype has a count of ten or more. The library had UMIs added by 3' ligation of an oligonucleotide to TCR cDNA. Input was roughly 1 to 1000 ng of DNase-treated total RNA without cell sorting.

The receptor was isolated from a female donor in good health. The genes are TRBV20-1 and TRBJ1-4; maybe TRBD1 (5 bases). CDR3 sequence: CSARGHLFQGNEKLFF. DNA for the CDR3: TGCAGTGCTCGCGGACACCTCTTCCAAGGGAATGAAAAACTGTTTTTT.